The entry below describes one TCR beta chain. As yet, its antigen is unknown. For TCR beta, libraries came from iRepertoire HTBI primers and Arm-PCR of CDR3 regions. TCRdb ran MiXCR on the multiplex PCR reads and lists one entry per CDR3 protein. The table lists hundreds of thousands of distinct CDR3 sequences, approximately 16% of them singletons. As for time point: newly diagnosed GD, antithyroid drugs for less than 3 months. PBMC RNA served as the TCR library source. V shed 2 bases and J shed 1 base, with 9 bases lying between them. CDR3 size: 16 residues. Germline CDR1 is MNHEY and CDR2 is SVGAGI. This entry is derived from a study of regulatory T cells in long-lasting Graves disease. Study findings and constraints: TRBV28, TRBJ1-2 and TRBJ2-5 were segments that persistent disease favored. Analyses excluded thyroid tissue, covering peripheral blood alone.

A further study also used this sample, focusing on T cells in Graves' hyperthyroidism and ophthalmopathy.

The specimen comprised peripheral blood mononuclear cells (PBMCs), sampled at new diagnosis, from a patient treated with antithyroid drugs. The rearrangement joins TRBV6-5 to TRBJ2-6; D is tentatively TRBD1 or TRBD2 (5 bases each). The sequence came from a man aged 18 to 30 with Graves disease. The CDR3 loop reads CASSYPGPSGANVLTF. CDR3 nucleotides: TGTGCCAGCAGTTACCCGGGACCTTCTGGGGCCAACGTCCTGACTTTC.